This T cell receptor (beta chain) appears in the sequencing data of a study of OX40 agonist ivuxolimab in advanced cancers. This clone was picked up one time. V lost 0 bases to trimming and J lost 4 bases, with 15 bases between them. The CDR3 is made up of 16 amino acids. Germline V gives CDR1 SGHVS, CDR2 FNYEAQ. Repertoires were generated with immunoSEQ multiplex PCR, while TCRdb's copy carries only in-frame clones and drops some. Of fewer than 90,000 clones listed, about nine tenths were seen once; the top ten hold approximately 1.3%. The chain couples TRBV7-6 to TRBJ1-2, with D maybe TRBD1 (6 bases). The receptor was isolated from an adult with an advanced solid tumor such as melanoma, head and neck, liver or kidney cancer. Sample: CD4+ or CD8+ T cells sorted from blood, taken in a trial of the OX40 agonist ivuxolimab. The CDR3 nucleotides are TGTGCCAGCAGCTTAGCGCCTTGGGGGCAGAGCTATGGCTACACCTTC. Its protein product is CASSLAPWGQSYGYTF.